The 31 T cell receptor beta chains in this list originate from one sample, sequenced in a study of blood T cells in healthy people across ages. Alongside a J-beta primer mix, a sample-barcoded 5' primer served in a second PCR lasting roughly 6 to 11 cycles. From the 5' RACE reads, TCRdb called clonotypes with MiXCR, one entry per CDR3 protein. The table includes roughly 800,000 distinct CDR3 sequences, roughly 64% detected once. Sequencing was performed on blood. These receptors were taken from a man aged 30 to 39 in good health.

As concerns this clonotype: Since the CDR3 does not end with the conserved phenylalanine or tryptophan, this likely comes from a read error. CDR3 region: CSAQTGSDYEQYL. DNA for the CDR3: TGCAGCGCCCAAACCGGGAGCGACTACGAGCAGTACTTA. This rearrangement joins TRBV29-1 to TRBJ2-7; weak D call: TRBD2 (6 bases). V was shortened by 7 bases and J by 3 bases, with 16 bases between the two germline ends. The CDR3 runs to 13 residues. CDR1 and CDR2 from the germline V gene are SQVTM and ANQGSEA.

The J gene is TRBJ2-1, the V gene TRBV10-3, with 10 positions matching TRBD2. Losses at the gene ends were 2 bases for V and 4 bases for J; bases not matched to a gene: 2. The CDR3 covers 15 residues. The V gene's germline CDR1 is ENHRY and CDR2 SYGVKD. This chain's CDR3 is CAISEGLAVYNEQFF. The CDR3 DNA follows: TGTGCCATCAGTGAGGGACTAGCGGTTTACAATGAGCAGTTCTTC.

This chain joins TRBV29-1 and TRBJ2-2, with 7 bases matching TRBD2. J was trimmed by 8 bases and V by 6 bases; bases with no gene match: 9. Germline V lookup: CDR1 SQVTM, CDR2 ANQGSEA. The CDR3 spans 13 residues. The CDR3 spells CSVKTAGAGELFF. CDR3 DNA sequence: TGCAGCGTAAAGACGGCGGGAGCAGGGGAGCTGTTTTTT.

This chain connects TRBV7-6 to TRBJ1-2, with TRBD1 identical over 11 bases. This CDR3 is 15 amino acids long. V lost 1 base and J lost 6; bases outside the gene matches: 4. Per germline, CDR1 SGHVS and CDR2 FNYEAQ. The CDR3 bases are TGTGCCAGCAGCTTAGGGTTGGGACAGGGGGATGGCTACACCTTC. The encoded protein is CASSLGLGQGDGYTF. The variable domain in full, with the rest retrieved from reference TRBV7-6 and TRBJ1-2, is GAGVSQSPRYKVTKRGQDVALRCDPISGHVSLYWYRQALGQGPEFLTYFNYEAQQDKSGLPNDRFSAERPEGSISTLTIQRTEQRDSAMYRCASSLGLGQGDGYTFGSGTRLTVV.

The V and J genes are TRBV5-1 and TRBJ2-7; no clear D. This CDR3 has 12 amino acids. The germline V and J ends were trimmed by 2 bases and 8 bases, with 11 bases remaining between them. Germline CDR1 SGHRS, CDR2 YFSETQ. The CDR3 bases are TGCGCCAGCAGCTTAGCCCAAGGAAAGCAGTACTTC. Translating it yields CASSLAQGKQYF.

The rearrangement joins TRBV28 to TRBJ2-1; D not certain. The V end was cut by 2 bases, the J end by 13 bases, with 12 bases between. Germline CDR1 MDHEN, CDR2 SYDVKM. The CDR3 covers 12 residues. CDR3 DNA: TGTGCCAGCAGTTTAATACCTGGGCGTCAGTTCTTC. Translated, it gives CASSLIPGRQFF.

The rearrangement links TRBV20-1 to TRBJ2-1; a weak D match, TRBD1 (6 bases). Trimming shortened V by 2 bases and J by 7 bases, and 15 bases separated the two germline ends. The length of the CDR3 is 14 residues. Germline lookup yields CDR1 DFQATT and CDR2 SNEGSKA (reference sequence). The DNA of the CDR3 is TGCAGTGCTAGATCTATCCAGGGGCGGAATGAGCAGTTCTTC. This gives the protein CSARSIQGRNEQFF.

The chain couples TRBV4-3 to TRBJ2-4, with D tentatively TRBD2 (6 bases). The end of the DNA is better explained by TRBJ2-5, so the J call may be wrong. CDR1 and CDR2 from the germline V gene are LGHNA and YSLEER. The CDR3 spans 17 residues. This chain's CDR3 is CASSQATAGTEGQTQYF. The DNA for the CDR3 is TGCGCCAGCAGCCAAGCGACCGCCGGGACGGAGGGTCAGACCCAGTACTTC.

V and J are TRBV7-2 and TRBJ1-4; D might be TRBD1 (6 bases). This CDR3 spans 13 amino acids. V lost 4 bases to trimming and J lost 8 bases, with 11 bases between them. Germline CDR1 and CDR2: SGHTA and FQGNSA. In DNA, the CDR3 is TGTGCCAGCAGCTCCCCCGGGACAGAAAAACTGTTTTTT. It is translated as CASSSPGTEKLFF.

This chain joins TRBV29-1 and TRBJ2-1; TRBD1 agrees at 7 bases. The CDR3 totals 14 residues. Germline CDR1 reads SQVTM; CDR2 reads ANQGSEA. The junction had 14 bases not matched to a gene; V was cut back by 7 bases and J by 8 bases. The CDR3 coding sequence is TGCAGCGCGCAATCCAGGGGGTCTACGGATGAGCAGTTCTTC. It encodes CSAQSRGSTDEQFF.

The table lists this clonotype with a few counts. The chain uses TRBV24-1 and TRBJ2-7, with D tentatively TRBD2 (7 bases). V lost 1 base, J lost 2 bases, and 20 bases lay in between. The length of the CDR3 is 18 residues. Germline V gene sequence: CDR1 KGHDR, CDR2 SFDVKD. The CDR3, as DNA: TGTGCCACCAGTGATTTTAAAAGGGGGAGGGCACGAACCTACGAGCAGTACTTC. Translating it yields CATSDFKRGRARTYEQYF.

V usage is TRBV5-1 and J usage is TRBJ2-1; D possibly uses TRBD1 or TRBD2 (7 bases each). The V end was cut by 5 bases, the J end by 10 bases, with 19 bases between. CDR1 is SGHRS, CDR2 YFSETQ, per germline. The CDR3 has 14 amino acids. The CDR3 region is CASSPITGDYEQFF. CDR3 bases: TGCGCCAGCAGTCCGATCACAGGGGACTACGAGCAGTTCTTC.

The chain links TRBV7-2 to TRBJ2-3; D might be TRBD1 or TRBD2, each matching 5 bases. Trimming left V 4 bases short and J 8 bases short, with 19 bases between. Germline CDR1 SGHTA, CDR2 FQGNSA. The CDR3 is 15 amino acids. For the CDR3, the DNA is TGTGCCAGCAGCTCACCGGGGCCCCGCATAGGTACGCAGTATTTT. Protein product: CASSSPGPRIGTQYF.

CDR3: CATSFGEETQYF. The CDR3 DNA sequence: TGTGCCACCAGTTTCGGGGAAGAGACCCAGTACTTC. The chain joins TRBV24-1 to TRBJ2-5; weak D call: TRBD2 (5 bases). CDR3 size: 12 residues. Trimming shortened V by 6 bases and J by 3 bases, and 7 bases separated the two germline ends. The germline V gene encodes CDR1 KGHDR and CDR2 SFDVKD.

The chain is built from TRBV20-1 and TRBJ2-1; the D is unclear. Germline CDR1 DFQATT, CDR2 SNEGSKA (reference sequence). The CDR3 extends over 14 amino acids. CDR3 DNA: TGCAGCGCCCACATGAGTGGTCTTAGCAATGAGCAGTTCTTC. This translates into CSAHMSGLSNEQFF.

This clonotype has only one observation. CDR3 residues: CASSQGTSGAVTDTQYF. CDR3 DNA: TGTGCCAGCAGCCAGGGAACTTCCGGCGCGGTCACAGATACGCAGTATTTT. The chain joins TRBV4-2 to TRBJ2-3; D not resolved. Trimming shortened V by 3 bases and J by 2 bases, and 18 bases separated the two germline ends. Germline values: CDR1 LGHNA, CDR2 YNFKEQ. The CDR3 covers 17 residues.

The rearrangement joins TRBV27 to TRBJ1-2, with D possibly TRBD1 on 6 matching bases. V dropped 5 bases and J dropped 4 bases, with 17 bases sitting between them. The germline V gene has CDR1 MNHEY and CDR2 SMNVEV (reference sequence). The CDR3 contains 15 residues. The CDR3 loop reads CASSQNRARLYGYTF. CDR3 coding DNA: TGTGCCAGCAGTCAAAACAGGGCTAGACTCTATGGCTACACCTTC.

The chain employs TRBV4-3 and TRBJ2-3; 13 nucleotides match TRBD2. The V gene's germline CDR1 is LGHNA and CDR2 YSLEER. V shed 0 bases, J shed 9 bases, and the junction held 3 bases outside the gene matches. The CDR3 has 15 amino acids. Here the CDR3 reads CASSQELAGGSTQYF. Here the CDR3 DNA reads TGCGCCAGCAGCCAAGAACTAGCGGGAGGGTCCACGCAGTATTTT.

This clonotype came up many times. The chain recombines TRBV4-3 with TRBJ2-3; a weak D match, TRBD2 (5 bases). Germline loops: CDR1 LGHNA, CDR2 YSLEER. The V end lost 0 bases, the J end lost 6 bases, and 7 bases lay between the germline ends. The CDR3 totals 13 residues. This chain's CDR3 is CASSQDRRDTQYF. The DNA of the CDR3 is TGCGCCAGCAGCCAAGATCGGAGGGATACGCAGTATTTT.

This clonotype was observed once. The CDR3 spells CAISGSTDRYEQYF. CDR3 in DNA: TGTGCCATCAGTGGTTCGACGGACCGCTACGAGCAGTACTTC. The gene calls are TRBV10-3 and TRBJ2-7; D unclear. Germline V gene lookup returns CDR1 ENHRY and CDR2 SYGVKD. The V end lost 4 bases, the J end lost 3 bases, and 13 bases lay between the germline ends. The CDR3 is 14 amino acids.

This chain links TRBV20-1 with TRBJ2-5; D is unresolved. The J call may be in error: the DNA end matches TRBJ2-7 better. The CDR3 consists of 12 residues. CDR1 DFQATT and CDR2 SNEGSKA come from the germline V gene (reference sequence). CDR3 DNA sequence: TGCAGTGCTAGTATCGAAGGTAACGAGCAGTACTTC. This encodes CSASIEGNEQYF.

The J gene is TRBJ2-1, the V gene TRBV20-1; a weak D match, TRBD2 (6 bases). CDR1 is DFQATT, CDR2 SNEGSKA, per germline (reference sequence). The V and J ends lost 4 bases and 10 bases respectively, with 23 bases between them. CDR3 length: 15 amino acids. The CDR3: CSAIEGGATHGEQFF. The CDR3 coding sequence is TGCAGTGCTATAGAGGGCGGGGCCACCCACGGGGAGCAGTTCTTC.

V and J are TRBV28 and TRBJ2-7; tentatively, D is TRBD2 (6 bases). V was trimmed by 5 bases and J by 6 bases, leaving 17 bases between them. CDR1 is MDHEN and CDR2 is SYDVKM in the germline V gene. The CDR3 sequence is 14 residues long. The CDR3 DNA is TGTGCCAGCAGTCCCGGGACTCCCCTCTTCGAGCAGTACTTC. It yields the protein CASSPGTPLFEQYF.

This clonotype was seen at least ten times. This sequence joins TRBV4-1 and TRBJ1-2; the D gene is possibly TRBD1 (5 bases). The CDR3 contains 14 residues. The germline V gene has CDR1 MGHRA and CDR2 YSYEKL. Trimming stripped 3 bases from V and 6 bases from J, with 14 bases between. The CDR3 sequence: CASSHRARRDGYTF. The CDR3 bases are TGCGCCAGCAGCCACAGGGCCCGCAGGGATGGCTACACCTTC.

The rearrangement uses TRBV2 and TRBJ1-5; tentatively, D is TRBD1 (6 bases). Germline V CDR1 and CDR2: SNHLY, FYNNEI. With 3 bases removed from V and 1 base from J, the gap between germline ends came to 10 bases. This CDR3 contains 15 residues. CDR3 sequence: CASSDQGQSNQPQHF. DNA of the CDR3: TGTGCCAGCAGTGACCAGGGGCAGAGCAATCAGCCCCAGCATTTT.

The sample holds a few counts of this clonotype. The chain uses TRBV20-1 and TRBJ2-6; a possible D gene is TRBD1 (5 bases). The V end was cut by 0 bases, the J end by 3 bases, with 12 bases between. Germline CDR1 and CDR2: DFQATT and SNEGSKA (reference sequence). This CDR3 is built from 16 residues. CDR3 nucleotides: TGCAGTGCTAGAGAGGCCAGGGCAAATGGGGCCAACGTCCTGACTTTC. Translating gives CSAREARANGANVLTF.

The V and J genes are TRBV7-9 and TRBJ1-1, with a weak D call TRBD1 (5 bases). This CDR3 has 15 amino acids. Germline V CDR1 and CDR2: SEHNR, FQNEAQ (reference sequence). The germline V and J ends were trimmed by 5 bases and 0 bases, with 13 bases remaining between them. CDR3 sequence: CASSSRGTMNTEAFF. CDR3 nucleotide sequence: TGTGCCAGCAGCAGCCGAGGGACTATGAACACTGAAGCTTTCTTT.

The CDR3 reads CASSSGRASTQYF. CDR3 DNA: TGTGCCAGTAGCAGCGGGAGGGCCTCGACCCAGTACTTC. The chain employs TRBV19 and TRBJ2-5, with TRBD2 matching 10 bases. From germline, CDR1 is LNHDA and CDR2 SQIVND (reference sequence). CDR3 length: 13 amino acids. Trimming removed 6 bases from V and 7 bases from J; junction bases left unmatched: 5.

This clonotype has more than one count but fewer than ten. The rearrangement joins TRBV16 to TRBJ2-5; D not resolved. The J call may be in error: the DNA end matches TRBJ2-7 better. The CDR3 contains 12 residues. In germline, CDR1 is KGHSY, CDR2 FQNENV. Here the CDR3 reads CASSHVFYEQYF. CDR3 in DNA: TGTGCCAGCAGCCACGTCTTTTACGAGCAGTACTTC.

The chain employs TRBV27 and TRBJ1-2; a weak D match, TRBD1 (5 bases). The CDR3 has 15 amino acids. Between the trimmed V and J ends, which lost 5 bases and 6 bases, there was a span of 19 bases. Germline assignment: CDR1 MNHEY and CDR2 SMNVEV (reference sequence). The CDR3 DNA sequence: TGTGCCAGCAGTCCACAACCAAGCGGGGGTGATGGCTACACCTTC. Its protein product is CASSPQPSGGDGYTF.

The genes are TRBV11-1 and TRBJ2-1, with TRBD1 matching 11 bases. CDR3 length: 16 amino acids. J gave up 5 bases and V 6 bases, and 9 bases lay outside the gene matches. Germline V CDR1 and CDR2: SGHAT, FQDESV (reference sequence). CDR3 coding DNA: TGTGCCAGCAGGGGTGGGGACAGGGGGTCCCACAATGAGCAGTTCTTC. Its translation is CASRGGDRGSHNEQFF. The whole variable domain, remainder taken from reference TRBV11-1 and TRBJ2-1, is EAEVAQSPRYKITEKSQAVAFWCDPISGHATLYWYRQILGQGPELLVQFQDESVVDDSQLPKDRFSAERLKGVDSTLKIQPAELGDSAMYLCASRGGDRGSHNEQFFGPGTRLTVL.